This TCR beta chain is from a study of cytomegalovirus exposure and HLA in healthy donors. Study information: Genotyping of roughly 400 donors showed that about 79% belonged to the Caucasian-associated ancestry cluster.

Study-level results: The listing of 150 to 200 TCR beta chains classed them as cytomegalovirus-associated.

The PCR employed 60 Vbeta primers together with 13 Jbeta primers. Method: immunoSEQ multiplex PCR; TCRdb's copy keeps in-frame clones and lacks some. The table records approximately 150,000 clones, 77% of them present only once. This clone was found once. As yet, its antigen is unknown. The germline CDR1 and CDR2 sequences are MGHRA and YSYEKL. CDR3 length: 16 residues. J gave up 1 base and V 1 base, and 3 bases lay outside the gene matches. The clonotype originates from a woman younger than 45 in good health and CMV-seropositive. The sample taken for sequencing was PBMCs. The J gene is TRBJ2-7, the V gene TRBV4-1; 11 nucleotides match TRBD1. CDR3 sequence reads: CASSQGTGGRSYEQYF. The CDR3 DNA reads TGCGCCAGCAGCCAAGGGACAGGGGGCAGGTCCTACGAGCAGTACTTC.